Listed below are T cell receptor beta chains from one sample, sequenced in a study of cytomegalovirus exposure and HLA in healthy donors. Method: immunoSEQ multiplex PCR; TCRdb's copy keeps in-frame clones and lacks some. The data show 150,000 to 200,000 clones, with over 60% seen just once and 1.5% to 2% held by the top ten. Sequencing was performed on PBMCs. The receptors derive from a woman aged 25 to 45 in good health and CMV-seronegative. Each CDR3 is given without its conserved first and last residue. D genes are given only for firm matches.

V gene	J gene	D gene	CDR3 protein
TRBV10-3	TRBJ1-2	NA	AISSDRRYGYT
TRBV7-3	TRBJ1-2	NA	ASSLGDYGYT
TRBV11-2	TRBJ2-3	NA	ASSLDLQVTDTQY
TRBV15	TRBJ2-3	TRBD2	ATSQGGTSGRRVDTQY
TRBV30	TRBJ2-3	TRBD2	AWSEGLAGDTQY
TRBV27	TRBJ2-5	NA	ASSSGEETQY
TRBV7-8	TRBJ1-1	NA	ASSSDRVGAEAF
TRBV19	TRBJ2-7	NA	ASSIQGLTYEQY
TRBV4-1	TRBJ2-3	TRBD2	ASSQVLAGTDTPY
TRBV2	TRBJ1-2	NA	ASSRTVNDYGYT
TRBV5-3	TRBJ1-3	NA	ARRVGGNTIY
TRBV6-1	TRBJ1-1	TRBD1	ASSKKGARNTEAF
TRBV19	TRBJ2-1	NA	ASSIQGHYNEQF
TRBV6-6	NA	NA	ASSYRTHYEQY
TRBV6-5	TRBJ1-1	NA	ASSYRDSNTEAF
TRBV7-2	TRBJ2-4	TRBD2	ASSLALAGHSPD
TRBV5-1	TRBJ2-2	NA	ASSWRENAGELF
TRBV5-1	TRBJ2-1	TRBD1	ASSWTGGAYNEQF
TRBV4-3	TRBJ2-3	TRBD2	ASSQGGTSGRTDTQY
TRBV29-1	TRBJ2-7	NA	SVAAGGGLSYEQY
TRBV5-1	TRBJ2-7	NA	ASSFTGTSGNEQY
TRBV9	TRBJ1-2	TRBD1	ASSVAGTGGYGYT